A selection of T cell receptor beta chains follows, all from one sample in a study of blood T cell repertoires in COVID-19. Measured with immunoSEQ multiplex PCR; TCRdb has only the in-frame clones, and not every one. Among roughly 240,000 clones listed, approximately 85% were seen once. Specimen: peripheral blood. Receptors were obtained from a woman in her 70s with acute or convalescent COVID-19. Both conserved end residues are part of each CDR3. D genes are given only for firm matches. Clone size is stated in some rows and not others, as once, few, many or a class when expanded.

clone size: -; D gene: -; V gene: TRBV9; J gene: TRBJ2-1; CDR3 DNA: TGTGCCAGCAGCGTAGCGGCTGCCCAGGGCAATGAGCAGTTCTTC; CDR3 protein: CASSVAAAQGNEQFF
clone size: few; D gene: TRBD2; V gene: TRBV19; J gene: TRBJ2-5; CDR3 DNA: TGTGCCAGTAGTCCCTCCCGGACTAGTGAAGAGACCCAGTACTTC; CDR3 protein: CASSPSRTSEETQYF
clone size: once; D gene: TRBD1; V gene: TRBV29-1; J gene: TRBJ2-5; CDR3 DNA: TGCAGCGTTGTATTTGGGACAGCTCCTTGGGAGACCCAGTACTTC; CDR3 protein: CSVVFGTAPWETQYF
clone size: -; D gene: -; V gene: TRBV7-2; J gene: TRBJ1-1; CDR3 DNA: TGTGCCAGCAGCTTCAGTGGGGGCAACACTGAAGCTTTCTTT; CDR3 protein: CASSFSGGNTEAFF
clone size: -; D gene: -; V gene: TRBV19; J gene: TRBJ2-7; CDR3 DNA: TGTGCCAGTAGTATAGAGGGCAGTTCCTACGAGCAGTACTTC; CDR3 protein: CASSIEGSSYEQYF
clone size: once; D gene: -; V gene: TRBV6-5; J gene: TRBJ1-1; CDR3 DNA: TGTGCCAGCAGACTACCAGGGAGGGCTGAAGCTTTCTTT; CDR3 protein: CASRLPGRAEAFF
clone size: -; D gene: TRBD1; V gene: TRBV7-6; J gene: TRBJ2-7; CDR3 DNA: TGTGCCAGCAGCTCAGGGGGCAACGAGCAGTACTTC; CDR3 protein: CASSSGGNEQYF
clone size: -; D gene: -; V gene: TRBV11-2; J gene: TRBJ1-1; CDR3 DNA: TGTGCCAGCAGCTTAGACCAGTACACTGAAGCTTTCTTT; CDR3 protein: CASSLDQYTEAFF
clone size: -; D gene: -; V gene: TRBV7-9; J gene: TRBJ2-6; CDR3 DNA: TGTGCCAGCAGCACGACTCGACTCTCTGGGGCCAACGTCCTGACTTTC; CDR3 protein: CASSTTRLSGANVLTF
clone size: -; D gene: -; V gene: TRBV28; J gene: TRBJ1-2; CDR3 DNA: TGTGCCAGCAGTTTCAGGGTTAATTATGGCTACACCTTC; CDR3 protein: CASSFRVNYGYTF
clone size: -; D gene: -; V gene: TRBV12-5; J gene: TRBJ2-3; CDR3 DNA: TGTGCTAGTGGTTCAGACTGGACAGATACGCAGTATTTT; CDR3 protein: CASGSDWTDTQYF
clone size: -; D gene: -; V gene: TRBV6-1; J gene: TRBJ2-5; CDR3 DNA: TGTGCCAGCAGTGAACGCAGCCAAGAGACCCAGTACTTC; CDR3 protein: CASSERSQETQYF
clone size: -; D gene: TRBD1; V gene: TRBV5-1; J gene: TRBJ1-1; CDR3 DNA: TGCGCCAGCAGCTCCGGGACAGAGAACACTGAAGCTTTCTTT; CDR3 protein: CASSSGTENTEAFF
clone size: -; D gene: -; V gene: TRBV28; J gene: TRBJ2-1; CDR3 DNA: TGTGCCAGCAGTTCCGGGGGGCCCGACAATGAGCAGTTCTTC; CDR3 protein: CASSSGGPDNEQFF
clone size: -; D gene: -; V gene: TRBV9; J gene: TRBJ1-6; CDR3 DNA: TGTGCCAGCAGCGTAGCTAGGCAGGGGTCAGGATTTTATAATTCACCCCTCCACTTT; CDR3 protein: CASSVARQGSGFYNSPLHF
clone size: -; D gene: TRBD1; V gene: TRBV19; J gene: TRBJ1-5; CDR3 DNA: TGTGCCAGTAGTATAGAGGGGACAGGGCTTAATCAGCCCCAGCATTTT; CDR3 protein: CASSIEGTGLNQPQHF
clone size: few; D gene: -; V gene: TRBV18; J gene: TRBJ1-1; CDR3 DNA: TGTGCCAGCTCACCAAGTGGGGACAATGAAGCTTTCTTT; CDR3 protein: CASSPSGDNEAFF
clone size: -; D gene: -; V gene: TRBV28; J gene: TRBJ1-4; CDR3 DNA: TGTGCCAGCAGTTTAAACCCCAGGGGAATCGGAAAACTGTTTTTT; CDR3 protein: CASSLNPRGIGKLFF
clone size: -; D gene: -; V gene: TRBV11-3; J gene: TRBJ2-5; CDR3 DNA: TGTGCCAGCAGCTTAGACGGCCAAGAGACCCAGTACTTC; CDR3 protein: CASSLDGQETQYF
clone size: -; D gene: TRBD1; V gene: TRBV20-1; J gene: TRBJ2-1; CDR3 DNA: TGCAGTGCTAGTGCGACAGGGGCTCGTGAGCAGTTCTTC; CDR3 protein: CSASATGAREQFF